The T cell receptor beta chain described here comes from a study of cytomegalovirus exposure and HLA in healthy donors. The study's findings and limits: Earlier analysis found most TCR beta V segments productive about 87% or about 30% of the time. Published work reported that the classifier diagnosed cytomegalovirus status with high specificity and sensitivity.

Concerning this clone itself: Its antigen remains unidentified.

Primers included in the PCR were 60 Vbeta and 13 Jbeta primers. The protocol was immunoSEQ multiplex PCR, while the TCRdb copy is restricted to in-frame clones and leaves out a portion. The table has roughly 150,000 clones, around 85% seen once. Trimming at V came to 5 bases and at J to 4 bases, leaving 6 bases not matched to a gene. CDR3 length: 14 amino acids. The germline gives CDR1 MDHEN, CDR2 SYDVKM. This receptor was taken from a boy aged 2-9 years in good health and CMV-seronegative. The specimen was PBMCs. V gene TRBV28 combines with J gene TRBJ1-2; TRBD1 agrees at 8 bases. The CDR3 DNA follows: TGTGCCAGCAGTGACAGGGGTCTCGCCTATGGCTACACCTTC. It specifies CASSDRGLAYGYTF.